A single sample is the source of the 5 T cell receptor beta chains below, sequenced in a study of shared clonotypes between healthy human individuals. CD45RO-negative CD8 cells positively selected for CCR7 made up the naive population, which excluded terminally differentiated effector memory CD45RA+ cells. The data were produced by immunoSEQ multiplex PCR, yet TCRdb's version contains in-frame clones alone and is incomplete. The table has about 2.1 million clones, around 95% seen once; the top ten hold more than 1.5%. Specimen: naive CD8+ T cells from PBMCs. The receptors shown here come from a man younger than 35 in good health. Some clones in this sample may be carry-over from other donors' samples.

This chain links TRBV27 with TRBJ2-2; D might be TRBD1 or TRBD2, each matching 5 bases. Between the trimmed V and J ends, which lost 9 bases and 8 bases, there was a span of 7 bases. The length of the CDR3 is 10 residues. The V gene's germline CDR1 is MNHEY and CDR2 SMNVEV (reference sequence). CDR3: CASWGGELFF. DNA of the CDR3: TGTGCCAGTTGGGGGGGGGAGCTGTTTTTT.

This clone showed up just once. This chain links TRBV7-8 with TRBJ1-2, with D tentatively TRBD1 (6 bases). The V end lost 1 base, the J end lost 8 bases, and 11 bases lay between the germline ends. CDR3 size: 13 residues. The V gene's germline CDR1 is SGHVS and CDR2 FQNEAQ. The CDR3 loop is CASSLGGADGYTF. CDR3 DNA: TGTGCCAGCAGCTTAGGGGGGGCTGACGGCTACACCTTC.

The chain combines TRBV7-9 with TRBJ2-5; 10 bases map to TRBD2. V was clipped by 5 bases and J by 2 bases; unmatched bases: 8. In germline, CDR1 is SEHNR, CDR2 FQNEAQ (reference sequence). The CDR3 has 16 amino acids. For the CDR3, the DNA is TGTGCCAGCAGCGAACGGACTAGCGGCGCTCAAGAGACCCAGTACTTC. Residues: CASSERTSGAQETQYF.

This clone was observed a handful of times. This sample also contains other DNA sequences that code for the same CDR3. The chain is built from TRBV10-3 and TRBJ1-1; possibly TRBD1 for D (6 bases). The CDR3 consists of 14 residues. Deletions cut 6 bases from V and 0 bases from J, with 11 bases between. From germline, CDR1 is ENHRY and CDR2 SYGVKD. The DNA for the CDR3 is TGTGCCATCAGAGGCACAGGGTTGAACACTGAAGCTTTCTTT. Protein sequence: CAIRGTGLNTEAFF.

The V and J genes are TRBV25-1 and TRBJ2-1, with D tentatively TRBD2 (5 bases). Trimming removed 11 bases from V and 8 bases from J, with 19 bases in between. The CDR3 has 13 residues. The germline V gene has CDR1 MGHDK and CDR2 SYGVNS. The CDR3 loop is CAYGGLTSDEQFF. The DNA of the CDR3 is TGTGCCTACGGTGGACTGACTTCGGATGAGCAGTTCTTC.